This T cell receptor beta chain was sequenced for a study of post-analysis software for immune sequencing data. Study-level background: Multiple sclerosis in the patients followed relapsing-remitting, secondary progressive and progressive-relapsing courses. The study, taken as a whole, reports: Normalized Chao1 diversity was significantly reduced in patients versus controls. Patients had higher frequencies than controls of about five TRBV segments, including TRBV5-6, TRBV5-1 and TRBV20-1.

The CDR3 loop spans 13 amino acids. V lost 6 bases, J lost 0 bases, and 10 bases lay in between. Germline CDR1 SQVTM, CDR2 ANQGSEA. This clonotype was detected a few times. Its antigen is currently unknown. Unique molecular identifiers were present in the TCR beta cDNA libraries. T cells numbering roughly 1 to 10 million yielded approximately 500,000 cDNA molecules. TCRdb processed the PCR reads anew with MiXCR; each CDR3 protein has one entry. This sample has 800,000 to 950,000 distinct CDR3 sequences; 53% occur once, and the top ten carry 4.6%. The TCR originated in a girl aged 5 to 17 with multiple sclerosis. The genes are TRBV29-1 and TRBJ2-3, with D possibly matching TRBD1 (6 bases). Sequencing input: blood. The CDR3 DNA reads TGCAGCGTAAAACAGGGCAGCACAGATACGCAGTATTTT. Protein product: CSVKQGSTDTQYF.